Listed below are T cell receptor beta chains from one sample, sequenced in a study of blood T cell repertoires in COVID-19. Clones were sequenced by immunoSEQ multiplex PCR, and TCRdb holds only the in-frame ones, with some missing. The repertoire holds about 200,000 clones, with approximately 80% as singletons. The specimen was PBMCs or T cells enriched from blood (not recorded which). These receptors originate from a man in his forties or fifties who had recovered from COVID-19. Each CDR3 is given with its conserved first and last residue. D genes are given only for firm matches. The size field is filled for only some rows; it gives once, few, many or a size class.

J	D	size	V	CDR3	DNA
TRBJ1-2	.	few	TRBV6-5	CASSYKGQGGYTF	TGTGCCAGCAGTTACAAGGGGCAGGGCGGCTACACCTTC
TRBJ2-7	TRBD2	.	TRBV7-9	CATDPGLAPLGSYEQYF	TGTGCCACCGACCCGGGACTAGCTCCCCTGGGATCCTACGAGCAGTACTTC
TRBJ2-3	TRBD2	.	TRBV28	CASHRAGGHHTQYF	TGTGCCAGCCACCGAGCGGGAGGGCATCATACGCAGTATTTT
TRBJ1-3	TRBD1	many	TRBV5-1	CASSGQGALSGNTIYF	TGCGCCAGCAGCGGACAGGGAGCCCTCTCTGGAAACACCATATATTTT
TRBJ1-1	TRBD1	.	TRBV6-1	CASSEQGAGEAFF	TGTGCCAGCAGTGAACAGGGGGCGGGTGAAGCTTTCTTT
TRBJ1-5	.	few	TRBV25-1	CASRRENQPQHF	TGTGCCAGCAGGAGGGAAAACCAGCCCCAGCATTTT
TRBJ2-6	.	.	TRBV6-5	CASSYGGVGANVLTF	TGTGCCAGCAGTTACGGCGGGGTTGGGGCCAACGTCCTGACTTTC
TRBJ1-6	TRBD1	.	TRBV18	CASSDRGNSPLHF	TGTGCCAGCTCGGACAGGGGTAATTCACCCCTCCACTTT
TRBJ2-2	TRBD1	.	TRBV5-5	CASSLGTAGELFF	TGTGCCAGCAGCTTAGGGACAGCCGGGGAGCTGTTTTTT
TRBJ1-1	.	.	TRBV19	CASSFSVLAEAFF	TGTGCCAGTAGTTTCTCAGTCCTCGCTGAAGCTTTCTTT
TRBJ2-2	.	.	TRBV27	CASSSPTGELFF	TGTGCCAGCAGTTCCCCAACCGGGGAGCTGTTTTTT
TRBJ1-5	.	.	TRBV28	CASSFAGGAGQPQHF	TGTGCCAGCAGTTTTGCGGGGGGCGCGGGTCAGCCCCAGCATTTT
TRBJ2-5	TRBD2	.	TRBV5-1	CASSLAGLDMGETQYF	TGCGCCAGCAGCTTGGCAGGACTAGATATGGGGGAGACCCAGTACTTC
TRBJ2-1	.	once	TRBV5-1	CASSLEGAEINEQFF	TGCGCCAGCAGCTTGGAAGGGGCAGAGATCAATGAGCAGTTCTTC
TRBJ1-4	TRBD1	once	TRBV28	CASQPRTGEKLFF	TGTGCCAGCCAACCCCGGACAGGTGAAAAACTGTTTTTT
TRBJ2-4	.	.	TRBV4-1	CASSPSELAKNIQYF	TGCGCCAGCAGCCCGTCTGAACTAGCCAAAAACATTCAGTACTTC
TRBJ1-6	.	few	TRBV5-8	CASSREVTSSYNSPLHF	TGTGCCAGCAGCAGGGAGGTCACGAGCTCCTATAATTCACCCCTCCACTTT
TRBJ2-1	.	.	TRBV15	CATSRGRSSYNEQFF	TGTGCCACCAGCAGAGGGCGGAGCTCCTACAATGAGCAGTTCTTC
TRBJ2-3	.	.	TRBV28	CASTSGNKDTQYF	TGTGCCAGCACCTCAGGGAATAAAGATACGCAGTATTTT
TRBJ2-3	TRBD1	.	TRBV6-2/TRBV6-3	CASSSPLQGVVGTDTQYF	TGTGCCAGCAGTTCTCCCCTCCAGGGGGTTGTTGGCACAGATACGCAGTATTTT
TRBJ1-2	TRBD1	.	TRBV9	CASNPGGREDGYTF	TGTGCCAGCAACCCAGGGGGCAGGGAAGATGGCTACACCTTC
TRBJ1-2	TRBD1	.	TRBV5-5	CASSLALTGVRGYTF	TGTGCCAGCAGCTTGGCCCTGACAGGGGTGAGGGGCTACACCTTC
TRBJ2-1	TRBD1	.	TRBV19	CASSIRRGLEYNEQFF	TGTGCCAGTAGTATAAGAAGGGGGCTAGAGTACAATGAGCAGTTCTTC
TRBJ2-1	TRBD1	few	TRBV4-1	CASSQPLIRGPPKGQFF	TGCGCCAGCAGCCAACCCCTTATCAGGGGGCCTCCAAAGGGGCAGTTCTTC
TRBJ2-1	TRBD2	.	TRBV2	CASSGAGAGGSYNEQFF	TGTGCCAGCAGCGGGGCGGGAGCCGGAGGGTCCTACAATGAGCAGTTCTTC
TRBJ1-5	TRBD1	.	TRBV27	CASSLLVGTGITDSNQPQHF	TGTGCCAGCAGTTTATTGGTAGGGACAGGCATAACCGATAGCAATCAGCCCCAGCATTTT
TRBJ1-6	.	.	TRBV7-9	CASSFQGLTNSPLHF	TGTGCCAGCAGCTTTCAGGGACTCACTAATTCACCCCTCCACTTT
TRBJ1-4	.	.	TRBV10-3	CAISESRNSNEKLFF	TGTGCCATCAGTGAGTCGAGGAATTCTAATGAAAAACTGTTTTTT
TRBJ1-2	TRBD1	.	TRBV5-1	CASSLDGQDLYGYTF	TGCGCCAGCAGCTTGGATGGACAGGACCTCTATGGCTACACCTTC
TRBJ2-6	.	.	TRBV6-4	CASSDGQSGANVLTF	TGTGCCAGCAGCGATGGGCAATCTGGGGCCAACGTCCTGACTTTC
TRBJ1-1	.	.	TRBV7-8	CASSPGHANTEAFF	TGTGCCAGCAGCCCCGGACACGCGAACACTGAAGCTTTCTTT
TRBJ2-3	TRBD2	.	TRBV4-3	CASSASPLLAGDTQYF	TGCGCCAGCAGCGCCAGCCCACTCCTAGCGGGGGATACGCAGTATTTT